The 22 T cell receptor beta chains in this list originate from one sample, sequenced in a study of blood T cell repertoires in COVID-19. The assay was immunoSEQ multiplex PCR, and TCRdb's table has in-frame clones only and misses some. This table holds approximately 150,000 clones, approximately 90% found once. Sequencing was carried out using peripheral blood. The origin of the receptors is a human donor in a cohort sampled during active COVID-19.

J is TRBJ2-7 and V is TRBV4-2; TRBD1 aligns across 9 bases. V was clipped by 1 base and J by 3 bases; unmatched bases: 16. The CDR3 covers 19 residues. Germline assignment: CDR1 LGHNA and CDR2 YNFKEQ. The CDR3: CASSQALDGTGYPLYEQYF. CDR3 DNA sequence: TGTGCCAGCAGCCAAGCACTGGACGGGACAGGGTACCCTCTCTACGAGCAGTACTTC.

V is TRBV4-1 and J is TRBJ2-1; 8 bases are a match to TRBD1. J was trimmed by 0 bases and V by 4 bases; bases with no gene match: 5. The CDR3 consists of 16 residues. Germline V gene lookup returns CDR1 MGHRA and CDR2 YSYEKL. The CDR3 DNA reads as TGCGCCAGCAGCCTCGTCGACAGGGGCTCCTACAATGAGCAGTTCTTC. Residues: CASSLVDRGSYNEQFF.

The chain couples TRBV24-1 to TRBJ2-2, with D perhaps matching TRBD1 (6 bases). The CDR3 contains 15 residues. Germline V lookup: CDR1 KGHDR, CDR2 SFDVKD. Trimming cost V 5 bases and J 5 bases, with 14 bases left between them. CDR3 protein: CATSGTGSGTGELFF. As DNA, the CDR3 is TGTGCCACCAGTGGAACAGGGTCGGGAACCGGGGAGCTGTTTTTT.

The chain is built from TRBV19 and TRBJ1-5, with a possible D match to TRBD1 (6 bases). The CDR3 covers 15 residues. Germline V CDR1 and CDR2: LNHDA, SQIVND (reference sequence). Between the trimmed V and J ends, which lost 4 bases and 3 bases, there was a span of 13 bases. The chain's CDR3 is CASSTVQGPNQPQHF. CDR3 nucleotides: TGTGCCAGTAGTACAGTACAGGGCCCCAATCAGCCCCAGCATTTT.

The chain combines TRBV20-1 with TRBJ1-1; D is unresolved. With 3 bases removed from V and 6 bases from J, the gap between germline ends came to 8 bases. CDR3 length: 11 residues. Germline assignment: CDR1 DFQATT and CDR2 SNEGSKA (reference sequence). CDR3 amino acids: CSARGQSEAFF. The CDR3 DNA reads as TGCAGTGCTAGGGGCCAATCTGAAGCTTTCTTT.

This clone was recorded once. CDR3 region: CASSETGAGEQYF. In DNA, the CDR3 is TGTGCCAGCAGTGAAACAGGGGCTGGAGAGCAGTACTTC. The chain employs TRBV2 and TRBJ2-7; 7 bases align to TRBD1. V lost 2 bases, J lost 7 bases, and 5 bases stayed unmatched. This CDR3 has 13 residues. The germline gives CDR1 SNHLY, CDR2 FYNNEI.

V is TRBV2 and J is TRBJ2-1, with D uncertain. The length of the CDR3 is 12 residues. The germline gives CDR1 SNHLY, CDR2 FYNNEI. The V and J ends lost 4 bases and 5 bases respectively, with 6 bases between them. The CDR3 here is CASSVRDNEQFF. The CDR3 DNA is TGTGCCAGCAGTGTTCGTGACAATGAGCAGTTCTTC.

The J gene is TRBJ2-7, the V gene TRBV5-4; 8 bases agree with TRBD2. J gave up 1 base and V 4 bases, and 10 bases lay outside the gene matches. The CDR3 is 16 amino acids. Germline V gene lookup returns CDR1 SGHNT and CDR2 YYREEE (reference sequence). Here the CDR3 DNA reads TGTGCCAGCAGCCCCACAGGGAGCGGGGGATCCTACGAGCAGTACTTC. Translation: CASSPTGSGGSYEQYF.

The chain is built from TRBV29-1 and TRBJ1-2; D is possibly TRBD1 (5 bases). The CDR3 is 12 amino acids. The germline V and J ends were trimmed by 6 bases and 4 bases, with 12 bases remaining between them. Germline lookup yields CDR1 SQVTM and CDR2 ANQGSEA. The CDR3 spells CSVGSDTYGYTF. Written as DNA, the CDR3 is TGCAGCGTCGGCTCGGACACCTATGGCTACACCTTC.

The J gene is TRBJ2-5, the V gene TRBV4-1; D is possibly TRBD1 (6 bases). Germline assignment: CDR1 MGHRA and CDR2 YSYEKL. V shed 1 base and J shed 5 bases, with 20 bases lying between them. The CDR3 totals 17 residues. The CDR3: CASSQGVRGVLPETQYF. CDR3 DNA: TGCGCCAGCAGCCAAGGGGTCAGGGGTGTTTTGCCGGAGACCCAGTACTTC.

V gene TRBV12-5 combines with J gene TRBJ1-1; 7 bases agree with TRBD1. Germline values: CDR1 LGHNT, CDR2 FRNRAP. Unmatched junction bases numbered 9, after V lost 5 bases and J lost 6 bases. The CDR3 has 14 amino acids. Here the CDR3 DNA reads TGTGCTAGTGGTGGCAACAGGGGTGTAGCTGAAGCTTTCTTT. Translating gives CASGGNRGVAEAFF.

The chain uses TRBV9 and TRBJ1-2; TRBD1 agrees at 8 bases. The CDR3 runs 14 residues. V lost 2 bases, J lost 7 bases, and 7 bases stayed unmatched. CDR1 and CDR2 (germline): SGDLS, YYNGEE. Written as DNA, the CDR3 is TGTGCCAGCAGCGTGAATTCAGGGGGCCGTGGCTACACCTTC. Translation: CASSVNSGGRGYTF.

This rearrangement joins TRBV19 to TRBJ2-3; TRBD2 aligns across 10 bases. Germline loops: CDR1 LNHDA, CDR2 SQIVND (reference sequence). V lost 1 base, J lost 3 bases, and 10 bases stayed unmatched. The CDR3 is made up of 18 amino acids. The CDR3 reads CASSIGAGGPSRTDTQYF. The CDR3 DNA reads TGTGCCAGTAGTATAGGAGCGGGGGGGCCAAGCAGGACAGATACGCAGTATTTT.

This chain uses TRBV5-1 with TRBJ1-1, with TRBD1 matching 9 bases. The CDR3 covers 16 residues. Germline trimming cut 0 bases from V and 3 bases from J; bases unmatched to any gene: 6. In germline, CDR1 is SGHRS, CDR2 YFSETQ. Here the CDR3 DNA reads TGCGCCAGCAGCTTGGGAACAGGGGGCGCGGACACTGAAGCTTTCTTT. Translation gives CASSLGTGGADTEAFF.

The CDR3, as DNA: TGCGCCAGCAGCTCCGGGACAGAGAATTCACCCCTCCACTTT. Translating it yields CASSSGTENSPLHF. V is TRBV5-1 and J is TRBJ1-6; 7 nucleotides align to TRBD1. This CDR3 region has 14 residues. The trim removed 3 bases at V and 7 bases at J, leaving 4 bases unmatched. CDR1 SGHRS and CDR2 YFSETQ come from the germline V gene.

The rearrangement links TRBV3-1 (or the pseudogene TRBV3-2) to TRBJ2-7, with 8 bases identical to TRBD1. Germline V gives CDR1 LGHDT, CDR2 YNNKEL (reference sequence). CDR3 size: 13 residues. After removal of 6 bases from V and 1 base from J, the junction contained 2 bases not matched to a gene. CDR3 DNA sequence: TGTGCCAGCAGTCGGACAGGGTCCTACGAGCAGTACTTC. This encodes CASSRTGSYEQYF.

V is TRBV6-6 and J is TRBJ2-1; 11 nucleotides agree with TRBD2. Germline lookup yields CDR1 MNHNY and CDR2 SVGAGI (reference sequence). The CDR3 has 16 residues. Trimming at V came to 4 bases and at J to 7 bases, leaving 9 bases not matched to a gene. The CDR3 loop is CASSFIFTSGGNEQFF. The CDR3 nucleotides read TGTGCCAGCAGTTTTATCTTCACTAGCGGGGGTAATGAGCAGTTCTTC.

The rearrangement uses TRBV3-1 (or the pseudogene TRBV3-2) and TRBJ2-7, with 7 bases matching TRBD2. The CDR3 extends over 14 amino acids. V lost 0 bases and J lost 6; bases outside the gene matches: 5. CDR1 LGHDT and CDR2 YNNKEL come from the germline V gene (reference sequence). This CDR3 reads CASSQDSGGFEQYF. For the CDR3, the DNA is TGTGCCAGCAGCCAAGATTCCGGGGGGTTCGAGCAGTACTTC.

This chain uses TRBV3-1 (or the pseudogene TRBV3-2) with TRBJ2-5; 12 nucleotides line up with TRBD2. CDR1 LGHDT and CDR2 YNNKEL come from the germline V gene (reference sequence). Unmatched junction bases numbered 6, after V lost 6 bases and J lost 1 base. This CDR3 contains 16 residues. The CDR3 DNA reads TGTGCCAGCAGGACTAGCGGGGGCCCAGGCCAAGAGACCCAGTACTTC. It translates to CASRTSGGPGQETQYF.

The V and J genes are TRBV4-3 and TRBJ2-6, with 8 bases fitting TRBD1. With 0 bases clipped from V and 4 bases from J, the junction kept 11 bases outside the gene matches. In germline, CDR1 is LGHNA, CDR2 YSLEER. The CDR3 is 19 residues long. In nucleotides, the CDR3 is TGCGCCAGCAGCCAAGAGCCAGGCAGGGGGCGGCCCGGGGCCAACGTCCTGACTTTC. Its protein product is CASSQEPGRGRPGANVLTF.

The chain joins TRBV9 to TRBJ1-2; 8 bases agree with TRBD1. CDR3 length: 13 amino acids. Germline CDR1 is SGDLS and CDR2 is YYNGEE. V dropped 2 bases and J dropped 5; count of bases not matched to a gene: 2. CDR3 residues: CASSVGTGYGYTF. CDR3 nucleotides: TGTGCCAGCAGCGTCGGGACAGGTTATGGCTACACCTTC.

The chain is built from TRBV19 and TRBJ2-2; TRBD2 aligns across 9 bases. The CDR3 has 18 residues. CDR1 LNHDA and CDR2 SQIVND come from the germline V gene (reference sequence). The V and J ends lost 0 bases and 2 bases, in that order; junction bases with no gene match: 7. The CDR3 DNA sequence: TGTGCCAGTAGTATAGACCCTAGCGGGGCCACCAACACCGGGGAGCTGTTTTTT. Its protein product is CASSIDPSGATNTGELFF.